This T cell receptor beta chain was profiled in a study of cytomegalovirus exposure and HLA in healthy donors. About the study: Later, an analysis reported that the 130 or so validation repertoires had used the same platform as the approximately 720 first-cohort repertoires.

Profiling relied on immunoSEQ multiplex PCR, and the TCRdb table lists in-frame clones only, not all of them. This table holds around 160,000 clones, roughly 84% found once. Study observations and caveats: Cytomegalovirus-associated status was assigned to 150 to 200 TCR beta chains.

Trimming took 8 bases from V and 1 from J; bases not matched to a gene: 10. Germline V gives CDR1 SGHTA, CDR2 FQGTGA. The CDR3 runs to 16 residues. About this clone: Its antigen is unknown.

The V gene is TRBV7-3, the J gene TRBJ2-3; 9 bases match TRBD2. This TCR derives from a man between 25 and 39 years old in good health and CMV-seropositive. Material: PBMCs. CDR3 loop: CASRLTPSGGTDTQYF. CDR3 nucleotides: TGTGCCAGCCGCCTGACTCCTAGCGGGGGCACAGATACGCAGTATTTT.